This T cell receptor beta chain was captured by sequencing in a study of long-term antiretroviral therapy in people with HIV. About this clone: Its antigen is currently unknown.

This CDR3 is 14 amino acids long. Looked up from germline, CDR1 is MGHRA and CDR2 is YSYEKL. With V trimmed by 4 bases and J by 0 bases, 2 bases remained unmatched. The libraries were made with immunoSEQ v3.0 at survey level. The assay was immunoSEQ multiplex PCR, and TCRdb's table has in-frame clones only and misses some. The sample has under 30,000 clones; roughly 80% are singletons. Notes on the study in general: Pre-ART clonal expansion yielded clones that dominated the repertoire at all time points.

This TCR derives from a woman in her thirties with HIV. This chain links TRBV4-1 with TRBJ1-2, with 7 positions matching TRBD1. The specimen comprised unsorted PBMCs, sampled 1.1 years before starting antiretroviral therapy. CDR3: CASSRDRANYGYTF. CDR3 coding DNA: TGCGCCAGCAGCCGAGACAGGGCTAACTATGGCTACACCTTC.